These 15 T cell receptor beta chains were sequenced from one sample in a study of Ad26.COV2.S vaccination and SARS-CoV-2 variants. Clones were sequenced by immunoSEQ multiplex PCR, and TCRdb holds only the in-frame ones, with some missing. The data hold roughly 300,000 clones, with around 89% observed a single time. Treatment given: roughly 18 received Ad26.COV2.S at low or high dose, single or two shots; about five received placebo; per-sample allocation not given. On day 63 after the first injection, vaccine and placebo recipients gave samples. The source was peripheral blood, collected in a trial of Ad26.COV2.S vaccine versus placebo. The source is a person between 18 and 65 years old who received the Ad26.COV2.S COVID-19 vaccine or a placebo.

The chain joins TRBV19 to TRBJ1-1; tentatively, D is TRBD1 (6 bases). The CDR3 is 12 residues long. Germline V gene lookup returns CDR1 LNHDA and CDR2 SQIVND (reference sequence). V shed 5 bases and J shed 6 bases, with 10 bases lying between them. CDR3 coding DNA: TGTGCCAGTAGTCCGACAGGTCCTGAAGCTTTCTTT. Its protein is CASSPTGPEAFF.

This chain uses TRBV7-2 with TRBJ1-1; D not resolved. Germline CDR1 and CDR2: SGHTA and FQGNSA. V was shortened by 5 bases and J by 1 base, with 14 bases between the two germline ends. The CDR3 has 15 amino acids. This chain's CDR3 is CASSPLRTANTEAFF. The DNA of the CDR3 is TGTGCCAGCAGCCCGTTAAGGACGGCGAACACTGAAGCTTTCTTT.

This clone was recorded only once. The CDR3 DNA follows: TGTGCCAGCAGCTTGAGCGGGAGAGGGACCGGGGAGCTGTTTTTT. This sequence encodes CASSLSGRGTGELFF. V usage is TRBV5-4 and J usage is TRBJ2-2, with TRBD2 matching 8 bases. This CDR3 contains 15 residues. Looked up from germline, CDR1 is SGHNT and CDR2 is YYREEE (reference sequence). V shed 1 base, J shed 5 bases, and the junction held 4 bases outside the gene matches.

Note on this clone: The identical CDR3 is also encoded by other nucleotide sequences in the sample. V and J are TRBV19 and TRBJ1-1; maybe TRBD1 (6 bases). The CDR3 extends over 14 amino acids. The ends were cut back, 3 bases at V and 1 base at J, with 9 bases in the middle. Germline values: CDR1 LNHDA, CDR2 SQIVND (reference sequence). The CDR3 sequence: CASSIGQTNTEAFF. DNA of the CDR3: TGTGCCAGTAGTATCGGACAGACGAACACTGAAGCTTTCTTT.

The rearrangement joins TRBV12-3 or TRBV12-4 to TRBJ1-5; D unclear. This CDR3 spans 13 amino acids. The V end was cut by 6 bases, the J end by 3 bases, with 9 bases between. CDR3 sequence: CASRSEYNQPQHF. For the CDR3, the DNA is TGTGCCAGCAGGTCTGAATACAATCAGCCCCAGCATTTT.

The chain recombines TRBV6-4 with TRBJ2-3; no clear D. The CDR3 covers 14 residues. V dropped 6 bases and J dropped 2 bases, with 12 bases sitting between them. Germline V gene sequence: CDR1 MRHNA, CDR2 SNTAGT. The CDR3 bases are TGTGCCAGCAGCCGAGAAATTTTCACAGATACGCAGTATTTT. As protein: CASSREIFTDTQYF.

This chain links TRBV3-1 (or the pseudogene TRBV3-2) with TRBJ1-1; D possibly corresponds to TRBD1 (6 bases). The CDR3 loop spans 15 amino acids. Germline lookup yields CDR1 LGHDT and CDR2 YNNKEL (reference sequence). The V end was cut by 4 bases, the J end by 5 bases, with 17 bases between. The CDR3 protein is CASSRQTGFRTEAFF. Written as DNA, the CDR3 is TGTGCCAGCAGCCGTCAGACAGGTTTTCGGACTGAAGCTTTCTTT.

The CDR3 reads CASIRDRDFLDTQYF. CDR3 DNA sequence: TGTGCCAGCATCCGGGACAGGGATTTTTTGGATACGCAGTATTTT. The chain carries TRBV6-5 and TRBJ2-3; 9 positions match TRBD1. The CDR3 is 15 residues long. With V trimmed by 7 bases and J by 6 bases, 11 bases remained unmatched. Germline CDR1 reads MNHEY; CDR2 reads SVGAGI.

This chain joins TRBV11-3 and TRBJ2-3, with 14 bases fitting TRBD2. Trimming removed 5 bases from V and 4 bases from J; junction bases left unmatched: 5. This CDR3 has 16 residues. CDR1 is SGHNT, CDR2 YENEEA, per germline. Written as DNA, the CDR3 is TGTGCCAGCAGCCCCGGGACTAGCGGGAGCCCAGATACGCAGTATTTT. Its translation is CASSPGTSGSPDTQYF.

The chain recombines TRBV12-3 or TRBV12-4 with TRBJ2-7, with 7 bases identical to TRBD1. The ends lost 7 bases at V and 3 bases at J; junction bases unmatched: 6. The CDR3 extends over 13 amino acids. The chain's CDR3 is CASTRQGYYEQYF. The CDR3 region has the DNA TGTGCCAGCACCCGACAGGGATACTACGAGCAGTACTTC.

The chain recombines TRBV19 with TRBJ2-2; 9 nucleotides align to TRBD2. CDR1 is LNHDA, CDR2 SQIVND, per germline (reference sequence). CDR3 length: 15 amino acids. After removal of 8 bases from V and 3 bases from J, the junction contained 7 bases not matched to a gene. The CDR3 protein is CASGSAGGYTGELFF. CDR3 DNA sequence: TGTGCCAGTGGGTCTGCGGGGGGGTACACCGGGGAGCTGTTTTTT.

The chain carries TRBV28 and TRBJ2-7; 7 bases match TRBD1. Germline loops: CDR1 MDHEN, CDR2 SYDVKM. The CDR3 is 14 amino acids. Losses at the gene ends were 5 bases for V and 1 base for J; bases not matched to a gene: 5. CDR3 nucleotides: TGTGCCAGCAGTCGACAGGGATCGTCCTACGAGCAGTACTTC. This translates into CASSRQGSSYEQYF.

The rearrangement links TRBV6-1 to TRBJ1-6; possibly TRBD1 for D (6 bases). Trimming left V 0 bases short and J 10 bases short, with 13 bases between. Germline V CDR1 and CDR2: MNHNS, SASEGT. The CDR3 covers 15 residues. Here the CDR3 DNA reads TGTGCCAGCAGTGAAGCGTACGGGGGCCAATCACCCCTCCACTTT. Translated, it gives CASSEAYGGQSPLHF.

The rearrangement joins TRBV14 to TRBJ2-7; D possibly corresponds to TRBD1 (5 bases). The germline gives CDR1 SGHDN, CDR2 FVKESK. The CDR3 contains 14 residues. Trimming left V 5 bases short and J 0 bases short, with 11 bases between. CDR3 DNA: TGTGCCAGCAGCAGTCGACAGAGCTCCTACGAGCAGTACTTC. It yields the protein CASSSRQSSYEQYF.

The chain joins TRBV7-9 to TRBJ2-1; D call uncertain. The CDR3 totals 11 residues. Trimming removed 5 bases at V and 9 bases at J, with 8 bases between. The germline CDR1 and CDR2 sequences are SEHNR and FQNEAQ (reference sequence). In DNA, the CDR3 is TGTGCCAGCAGCACGGACCCTGAGCAGTTCTTC. Its protein is CASSTDPEQFF.